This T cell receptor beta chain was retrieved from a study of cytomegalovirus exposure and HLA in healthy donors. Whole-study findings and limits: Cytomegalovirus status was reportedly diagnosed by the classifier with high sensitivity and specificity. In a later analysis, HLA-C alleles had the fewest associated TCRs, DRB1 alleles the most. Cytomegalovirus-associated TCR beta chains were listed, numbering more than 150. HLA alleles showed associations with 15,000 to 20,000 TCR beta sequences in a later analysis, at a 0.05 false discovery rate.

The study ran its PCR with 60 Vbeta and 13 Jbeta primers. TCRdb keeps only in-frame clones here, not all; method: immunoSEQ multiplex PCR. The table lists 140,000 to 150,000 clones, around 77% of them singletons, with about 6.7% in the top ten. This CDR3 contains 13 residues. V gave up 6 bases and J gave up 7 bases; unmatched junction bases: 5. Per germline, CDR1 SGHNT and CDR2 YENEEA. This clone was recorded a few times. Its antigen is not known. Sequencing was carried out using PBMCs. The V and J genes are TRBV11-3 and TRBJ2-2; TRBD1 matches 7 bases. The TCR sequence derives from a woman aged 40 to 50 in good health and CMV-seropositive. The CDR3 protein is CASREGASGELFF. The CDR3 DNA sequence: TGTGCCAGCAGAGAGGGGGCTAGCGGGGAGCTGTTTTTT.